Sequencing of this T cell receptor beta chain was carried out in a study of T-cell memory formation after mild COVID-19. The wider study: TCR clusters were largely donor specific.

Libraries for TCRalpha and TCRbeta carried sample barcodes and unique molecular identifiers via 5'RACE. TCRdb re-called the 5' RACE reads through MiXCR, storing one row per CDR3 protein. Of 400,000 or so distinct CDR3 sequences in the sample, roughly 20% were seen once. This clonotype was sampled from an adult woman who had mild COVID-19 (a few samples of this study predate the infection). Cell type and time point are not known. Input material: PBMCs or a T cell subset sorted from them (not recorded which).

The CDR3 coding sequence is TGTGCCAGCAGTTCCCAACCCCTCGGGACAGGGAAATATGAAGCTTTCTTT. Protein sequence: CASSSQPLGTGKYEAFF. The chain employs TRBV12-3 or TRBV12-4 and TRBJ1-1; TRBD1 aligns across 9 bases. The CDR3 is 17 amino acids. J lost 7 bases, V lost 4 bases, and 16 bases had no gene match.